The T cell receptor beta chain under discussion was sequenced for a study of shared T cell receptors in the human thymus. The protocol was immunoSEQ multiplex PCR, while the TCRdb copy is restricted to in-frame clones and leaves out a portion. Altogether 500,000 to 550,000 clones are present, more than 75% being singletons, with the ten largest covering approximately 0.013%. V lost 2 bases to trimming and J lost 4 bases; unmatched junction nucleotides: 15. Per germline, CDR1 MNHEY and CDR2 SMNVEV (reference sequence). The CDR3 sequence is 18 residues long. Separately, the same data were catalogued under a study of human thymus T cells. That publication notes: Each of the donors was a healthy Finnish infant who was undergoing open corrective cardiac surgery for congenital heart defects. It was from resections taken during corrective heart surgery that the thymus tissue came. Across thymic and blood repertoires, the usage of V and J genes appeared to be biased. The related literature has documented a marked overlap of thymic repertoires among unrelated individuals.

This TCR derives from a boy under two years old with a congenital heart defect. V and J are TRBV27 and TRBJ2-7; TRBD1 matches at 9 bases. Material for sequencing was thymocytes. The CDR3 coding sequence is TGTGCCAGCAGTTTAGGCTGGTCGGGACAGGGTAGAGTATACGAGCAGTACTTC. Protein sequence: CASSLGWSGQGRVYEQYF.